This T cell receptor (beta chain) appears in the sequencing data of a study of blood T cell repertoires in COVID-19. Original methodology: Amplification of reference gene primers provided the estimated nucleated cell counts. Sequenced by immunoSEQ multiplex PCR; TCRdb stores in-frame clones only, minus some. For V, J and clone size, that table is used; D and trimming come from the DNA. The profile shows about 170,000 clones, 85% to 95% of them singletons. Input material: peripheral blood. This receptor was identified in a man between 45 and 60 years old with acute or convalescent COVID-19.

CDR3 loop: CASSFGLSRGGYTF. The CDR3 coding sequence is TGTGCCAGCAGTTTTGGACTATCCCGGGGGGGCTACACCTTC. V usage is TRBV28 and J usage is TRBJ1-2; D is possibly TRBD1 (5 bases). V lost 3 bases to trimming and J lost 8 bases, with 16 bases between them. The CDR3 spans 14 residues. Germline V gives CDR1 MDHEN, CDR2 SYDVKM.